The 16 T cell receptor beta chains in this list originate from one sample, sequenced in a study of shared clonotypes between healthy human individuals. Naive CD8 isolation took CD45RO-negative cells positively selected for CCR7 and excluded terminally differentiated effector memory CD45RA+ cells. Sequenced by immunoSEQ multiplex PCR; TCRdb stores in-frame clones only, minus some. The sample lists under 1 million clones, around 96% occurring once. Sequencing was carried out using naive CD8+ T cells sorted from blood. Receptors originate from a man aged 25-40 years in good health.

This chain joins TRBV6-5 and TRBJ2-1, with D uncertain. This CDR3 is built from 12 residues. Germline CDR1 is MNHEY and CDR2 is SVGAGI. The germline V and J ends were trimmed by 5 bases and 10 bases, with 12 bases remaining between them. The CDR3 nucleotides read TGTGCCAGCAGTACCCCTCCCGGGGAGCAGTTCTTC. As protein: CASSTPPGEQFF.

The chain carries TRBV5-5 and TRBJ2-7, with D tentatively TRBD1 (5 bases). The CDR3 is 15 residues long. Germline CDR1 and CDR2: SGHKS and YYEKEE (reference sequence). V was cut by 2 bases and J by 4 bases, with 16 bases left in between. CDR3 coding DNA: TGTGCCAGCAGCTTTTATACTGGGGCCGGGTACGAGCAGTACTTC. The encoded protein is CASSFYTGAGYEQYF. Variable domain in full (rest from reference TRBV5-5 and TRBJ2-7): DAGVTQSPTHLIKTRGQQVTLRCSPISGHKSVSWYQQVLGQGPQFIFQYYEKEERGRGNFPDRFSARQFPNYSSELNVNALLLGDSALYLCASSFYTGAGYEQYFGPGTRLTVT.

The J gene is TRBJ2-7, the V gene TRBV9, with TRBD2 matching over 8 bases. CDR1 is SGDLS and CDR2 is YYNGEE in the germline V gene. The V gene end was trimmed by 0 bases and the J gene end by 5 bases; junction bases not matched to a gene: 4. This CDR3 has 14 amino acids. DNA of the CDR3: TGTGCCAGCAGCGTAGGCGGGAGGCTAAACGAGCAGTACTTC. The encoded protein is CASSVGGRLNEQYF.

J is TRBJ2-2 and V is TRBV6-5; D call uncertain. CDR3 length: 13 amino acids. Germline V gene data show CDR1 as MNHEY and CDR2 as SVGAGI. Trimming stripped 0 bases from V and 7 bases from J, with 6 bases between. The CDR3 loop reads CASSYSWGGELFF. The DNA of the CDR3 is TGTGCCAGCAGTTACTCGTGGGGCGGGGAGCTGTTTTTT.

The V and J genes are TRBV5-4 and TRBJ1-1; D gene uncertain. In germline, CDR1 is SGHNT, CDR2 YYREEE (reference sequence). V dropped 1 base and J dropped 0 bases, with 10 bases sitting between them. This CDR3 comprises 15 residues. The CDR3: CASSLPLAMNTEAFF. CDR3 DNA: TGTGCCAGCAGCTTGCCCCTTGCAATGAACACTGAAGCTTTCTTT.

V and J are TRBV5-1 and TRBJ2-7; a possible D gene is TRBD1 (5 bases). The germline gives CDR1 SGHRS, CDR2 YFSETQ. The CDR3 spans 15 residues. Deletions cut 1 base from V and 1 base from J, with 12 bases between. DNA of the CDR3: TGCGCCAGCAGCTTGTCCCCAGGGTATTCCTACGAGCAGTACTTC. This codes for CASSLSPGYSYEQYF.

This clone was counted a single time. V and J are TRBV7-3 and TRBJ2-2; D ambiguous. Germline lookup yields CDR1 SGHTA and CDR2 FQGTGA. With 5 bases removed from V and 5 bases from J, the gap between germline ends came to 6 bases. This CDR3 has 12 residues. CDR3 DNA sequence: TGTGCCAGCAGCCCCAGTACCGGGGAGCTGTTTTTT. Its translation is CASSPSTGELFF. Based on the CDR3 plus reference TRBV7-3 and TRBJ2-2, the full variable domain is GAGVSQTPSNKVTEKGKYVELRCDPISGHTALYWYRQSLGQGPEFLIYFQGTGAADDSGLPNDRFFAVRPEGSVSTLKIQRTERGDSAVYLCASSPSTGELFFGEGSRLTVL.

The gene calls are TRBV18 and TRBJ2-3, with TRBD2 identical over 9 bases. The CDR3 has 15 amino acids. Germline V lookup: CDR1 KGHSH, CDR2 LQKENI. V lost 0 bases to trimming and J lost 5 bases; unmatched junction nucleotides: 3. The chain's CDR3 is CASSPPVAGEDTQYF. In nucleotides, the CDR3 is TGTGCCAGCTCACCACCAGTAGCGGGGGAAGATACGCAGTATTTT. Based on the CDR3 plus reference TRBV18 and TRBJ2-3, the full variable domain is NAGVMQNPRHLVRRRGQEARLRCSPMKGHSHVYWYRQLPEEGLKFMVYLQKENIIDESGMPKERFSAEFPKEGPSILRIQQVVRGDSAAYFCASSPPVAGEDTQYFGPGTRLTVL.

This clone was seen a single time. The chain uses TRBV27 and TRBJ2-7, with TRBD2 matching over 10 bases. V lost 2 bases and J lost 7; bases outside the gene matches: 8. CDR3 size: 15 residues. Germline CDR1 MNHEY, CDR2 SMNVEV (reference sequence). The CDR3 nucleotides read TGTGCCAGCAGTTTACGTCTAGCGGGAGACCGGGAGCAGTACTTC. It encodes CASSLRLAGDREQYF.

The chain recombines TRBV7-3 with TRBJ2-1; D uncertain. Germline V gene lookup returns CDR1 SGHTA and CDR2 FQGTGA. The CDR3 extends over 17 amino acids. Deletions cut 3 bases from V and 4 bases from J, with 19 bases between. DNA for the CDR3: TGTGCCAGCAGCTTTTACCCCACTATAACGGAGTACAATGAGCAGTTCTTC. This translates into CASSFYPTITEYNEQFF.

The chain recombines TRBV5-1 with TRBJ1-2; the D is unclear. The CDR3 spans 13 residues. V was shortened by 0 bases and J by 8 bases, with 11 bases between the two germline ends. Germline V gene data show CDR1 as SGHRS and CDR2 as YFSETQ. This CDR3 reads CASSLDGRGGYTF. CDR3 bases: TGCGCCAGCAGCTTGGATGGCAGAGGCGGCTACACCTTC.

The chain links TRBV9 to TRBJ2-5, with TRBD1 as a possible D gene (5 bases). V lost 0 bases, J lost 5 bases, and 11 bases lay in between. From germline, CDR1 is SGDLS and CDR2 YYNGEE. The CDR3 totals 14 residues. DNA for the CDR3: TGTGCCAGCAGCGTAGAAGGGGCGGAGGAGACCCAGTACTTC. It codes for CASSVEGAEETQYF.

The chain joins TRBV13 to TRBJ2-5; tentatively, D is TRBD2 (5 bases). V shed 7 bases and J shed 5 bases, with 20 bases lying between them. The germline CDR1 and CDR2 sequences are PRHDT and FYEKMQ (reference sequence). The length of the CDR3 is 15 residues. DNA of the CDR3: TGTGCCAGCACCCTAGCAGGAGTTGGGGTCGAGACCCAGTACTTC. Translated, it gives CASTLAGVGVETQYF.

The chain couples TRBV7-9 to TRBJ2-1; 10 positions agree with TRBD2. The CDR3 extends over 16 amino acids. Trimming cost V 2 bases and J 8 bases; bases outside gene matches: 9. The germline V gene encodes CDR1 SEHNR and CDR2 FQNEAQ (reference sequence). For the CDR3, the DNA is TGTGCCAGCAGCTTACCGAGCGGGAGGGGGACGGATGAGCAGTTCTTC. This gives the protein CASSLPSGRGTDEQFF.

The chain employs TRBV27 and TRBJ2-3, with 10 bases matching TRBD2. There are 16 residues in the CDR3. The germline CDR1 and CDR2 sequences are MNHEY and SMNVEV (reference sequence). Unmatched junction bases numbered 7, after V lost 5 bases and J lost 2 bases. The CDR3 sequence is CASSPRTSGYTDTQYF. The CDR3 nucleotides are TGTGCCAGCAGTCCCCGGACTAGCGGTTACACAGATACGCAGTATTTT.

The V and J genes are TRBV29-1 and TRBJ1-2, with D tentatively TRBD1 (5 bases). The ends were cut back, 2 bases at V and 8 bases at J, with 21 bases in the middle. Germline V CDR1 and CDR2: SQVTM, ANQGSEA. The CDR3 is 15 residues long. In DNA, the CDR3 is TGCAGCGTTGAAAAGGGCGGGACGGATTTTTTCGGCTACACCTTC. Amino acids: CSVEKGGTDFFGYTF.